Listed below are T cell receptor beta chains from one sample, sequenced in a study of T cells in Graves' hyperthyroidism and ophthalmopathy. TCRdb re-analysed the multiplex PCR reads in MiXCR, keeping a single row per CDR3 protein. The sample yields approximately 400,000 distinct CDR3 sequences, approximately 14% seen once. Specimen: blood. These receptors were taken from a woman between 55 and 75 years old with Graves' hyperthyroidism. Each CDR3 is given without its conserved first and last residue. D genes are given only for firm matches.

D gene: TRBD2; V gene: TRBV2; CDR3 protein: ASRRPGLAGGTYEQY
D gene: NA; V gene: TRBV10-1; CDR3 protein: ASSNGGQGSEQF
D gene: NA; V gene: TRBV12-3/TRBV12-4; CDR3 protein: ASSIGTHEQY
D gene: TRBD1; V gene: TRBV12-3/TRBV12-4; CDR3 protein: ASSFLQGARGYT
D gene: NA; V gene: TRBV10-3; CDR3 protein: ASSDSPDSPQY
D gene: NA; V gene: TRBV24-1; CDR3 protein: ATSDFSRNYGYT
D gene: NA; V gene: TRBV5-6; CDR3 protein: ASSLGVTSTDTQY
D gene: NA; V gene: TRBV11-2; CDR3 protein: ASSASESEQF
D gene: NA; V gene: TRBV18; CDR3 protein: ASSPPPSEAF
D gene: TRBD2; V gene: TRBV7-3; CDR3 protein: ASSSGLGGGELF
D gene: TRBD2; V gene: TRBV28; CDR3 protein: ASGSSGGLTGEPF
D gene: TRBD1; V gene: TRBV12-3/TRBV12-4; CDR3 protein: ASTRQGRREQY
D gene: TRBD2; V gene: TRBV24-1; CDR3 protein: ATSDPAGAVYEQY
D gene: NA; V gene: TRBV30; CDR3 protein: AWDIVGTNQPQH
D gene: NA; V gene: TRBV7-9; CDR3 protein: ASSIYSEDEQF
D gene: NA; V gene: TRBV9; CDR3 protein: ASSVEPQGVYGYT
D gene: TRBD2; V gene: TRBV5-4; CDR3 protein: ASSVGGSYNEQF
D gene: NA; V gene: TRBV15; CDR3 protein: ATSRVPSSFDNEQF
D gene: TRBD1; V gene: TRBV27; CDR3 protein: ASSRLGQGGSYEQY
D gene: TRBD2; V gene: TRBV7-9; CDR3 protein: ASSGGLAGGPNSYEQY
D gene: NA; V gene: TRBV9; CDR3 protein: ASSSDGALGLEQF
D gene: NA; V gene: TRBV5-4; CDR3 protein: ASSPSRTYNYGYT
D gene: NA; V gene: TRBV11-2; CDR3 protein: ASSSNTDTQY
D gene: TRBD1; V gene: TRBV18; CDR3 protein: ASSPRDSTTGELF
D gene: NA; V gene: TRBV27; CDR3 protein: ASSLSDNQPQH
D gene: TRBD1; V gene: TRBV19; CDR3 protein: ATARTGYPQPQH
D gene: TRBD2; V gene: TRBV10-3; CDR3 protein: AIRRTSGIYEQF
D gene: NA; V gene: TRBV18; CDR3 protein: ASSPGTLVEAF
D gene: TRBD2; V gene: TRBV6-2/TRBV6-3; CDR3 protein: ASRGGLVGGTGELF
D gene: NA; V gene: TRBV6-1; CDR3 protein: ASSNRGTDTQY
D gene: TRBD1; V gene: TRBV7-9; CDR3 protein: ASSWANRDRGSPLH
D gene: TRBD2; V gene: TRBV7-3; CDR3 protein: ASSLSGSSTDTQY